This T cell receptor (beta chain) was identified during a study of blood T cell repertoires in COVID-19. CDR3 length: 15 amino acids. Germline V gene data show CDR1 as WNHNN and CDR2 as SYGVQD (reference sequence). V was pared by 6 bases and J by 1 base, with 6 bases of the junction left unmatched. TCRdb's table, derived via immunoSEQ multiplex PCR, lists solely in-frame clones and lacks some. The sample comprises about 110,000 clones, 84% of which are singletons, and around 8.5% rests with the top ten. The TCR originated in a woman in her thirties or forties with acute or convalescent COVID-19. The sequenced sample consisted of peripheral blood. The rearrangement links TRBV10-1 to TRBJ2-3, with 8 bases that match TRBD2. The CDR3 DNA follows: TGCGCCAGCAGCAACCAAGCGGGGGGCACAGATACGCAGTATTTT. Translated, it gives CASSNQAGGTDTQYF.